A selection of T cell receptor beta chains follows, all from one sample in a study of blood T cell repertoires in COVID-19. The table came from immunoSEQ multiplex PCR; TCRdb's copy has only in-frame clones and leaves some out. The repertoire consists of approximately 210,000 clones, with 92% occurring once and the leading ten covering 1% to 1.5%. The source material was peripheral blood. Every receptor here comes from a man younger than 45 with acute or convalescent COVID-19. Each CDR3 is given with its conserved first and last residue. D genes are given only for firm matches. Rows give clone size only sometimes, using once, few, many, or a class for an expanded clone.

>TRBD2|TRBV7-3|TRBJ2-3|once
TGTGCCAGCAGCCGTGGCGGGGGGGCGTCAGATACGCAGTATTTT
CASSRGGGASDTQYF
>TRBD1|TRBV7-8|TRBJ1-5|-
TGTGCCAGCAGGGTAGGGACAGGGGTAAATCAGCCCCAGCATTTT
CASRVGTGVNQPQHF
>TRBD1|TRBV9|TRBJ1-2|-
TGTGCCAGCAGCCCAACCAGGACAGGGACCGGCTACACCTTC
CASSPTRTGTGYTF
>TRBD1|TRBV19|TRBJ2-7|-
TGTGCCAGTAGTATAACAGGGGGAGACGAGCAGTACTTC
CASSITGGDEQYF
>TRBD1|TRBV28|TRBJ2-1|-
TGTGCCAGCAGTCCGAGCTTACAACTCCGGGACAGGCGGACAGGGGATGAGCAGTTCTTC
CASSPSLQLRDRRTGDEQFF
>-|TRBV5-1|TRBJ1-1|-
TGCGCCAGCAGCTTGGAGAGGGGGAGCACTGAAGCTTTCTTT
CASSLERGSTEAFF
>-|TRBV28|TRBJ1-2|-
TGTGCCAGCAGTCCGCCCGCCAGGGCCGGCTACACCTTC
CASSPPARAGYTF
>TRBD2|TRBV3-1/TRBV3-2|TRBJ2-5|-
TGTGCCAGCAGCCAAGTGGCTAGCGGGGGGAGGGCCCAGTACTTC
CASSQVASGGRAQYF
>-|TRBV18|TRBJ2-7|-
TGTGCCAGCTCACGCGGGGGACAAATCTACGAGCAGTACTTC
CASSRGGQIYEQYF
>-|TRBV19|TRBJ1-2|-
TGTGCCAGTAGTATCGACTCCGGGAATGGGGGCTACACCTTC
CASSIDSGNGGYTF
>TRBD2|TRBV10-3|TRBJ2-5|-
TGTGCCATCAGTGAGTCGACACCGGGACTAGCGGGGCAAGAGACCCAGTACTTC
CAISESTPGLAGQETQYF
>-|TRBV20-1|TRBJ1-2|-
TGCAGTGCTAGTATAGCGCCCGGGGGGTACTATGGCTACACCTTC
CSASIAPGGYYGYTF
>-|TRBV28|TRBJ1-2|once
TGTGCCAGCGGGAGGCCCTTCTATGGCTACACCTTC
CASGRPFYGYTF
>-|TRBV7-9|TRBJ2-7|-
TGTGCCAGCAGCTTAGCGTCCAGGGGCGGCATCCCTTACTTC
CASSLASRGGIPYF
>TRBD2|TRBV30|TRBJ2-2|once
TGTGCCTGGAGTGTACCGCGGCTAGCGGTAAACACCGGGGAGCTGTTTTTT
CAWSVPRLAVNTGELFF
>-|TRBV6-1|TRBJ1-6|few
TGTGCCAGCAGTGAAATAAGTACCGGTTCACCCCTCCACTTT
CASSEISTGSPLHF
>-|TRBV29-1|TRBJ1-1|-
TGCAGCGTGCACAGGGATGGAACTGAAGCTTTCTTT
CSVHRDGTEAFF
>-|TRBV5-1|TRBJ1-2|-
TGCGCCAGCAGCTTGGTTGACAAGAACTATGGCTACACCTTC
CASSLVDKNYGYTF
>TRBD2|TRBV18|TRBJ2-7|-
TGTGCCAGCTCACCATCGGGAGGAGGGTACGAGCAGTACTTC
CASSPSGGGYEQYF
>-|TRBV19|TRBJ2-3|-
TGTGCCAGTAGTATGGGGACACCGAATACGCAGTATTTT
CASSMGTPNTQYF
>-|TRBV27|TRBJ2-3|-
TGTGCCAGCAGTTTAGGTACGACTTTCGATACGCAGTATTTT
CASSLGTTFDTQYF
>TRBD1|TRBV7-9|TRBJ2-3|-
TGTGCCCTACAGGGGCGCGGGGATACGCAGTATTTT
CALQGRGDTQYF
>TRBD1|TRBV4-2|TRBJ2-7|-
TGTGCCAGCAGCCAAGATCAGGGGGCCGCAGGGGAGCAGTACTTC
CASSQDQGAAGEQYF
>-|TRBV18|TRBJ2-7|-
TGTGCCAGCTCACCTAACAAGGGAGCCTACGAGCAGTACTTC
CASSPNKGAYEQYF
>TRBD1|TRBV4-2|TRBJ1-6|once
TGTGCCAGCAGCCAGACAGGGACCAATTCACCCCTCCACTTT
CASSQTGTNSPLHF
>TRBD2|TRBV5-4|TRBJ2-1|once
TGTGCCAGCAGCCCGGGACTAGCGTCGTTTGGCGAGCAGTTCTTC
CASSPGLASFGEQFF
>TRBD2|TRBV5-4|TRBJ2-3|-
TGTGCCAGCAGCTCCCTGATGCGGGAGGTTGGCGCAGATACGCAGTATTTT
CASSSLMREVGADTQYF
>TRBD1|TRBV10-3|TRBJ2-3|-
TGTGCCGTCGACAGGGGACGGGGCGATACGCAGTATTTT
CAVDRGRGDTQYF
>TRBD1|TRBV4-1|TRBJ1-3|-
TGCGCCAGCAGCCTCGAGACAGGGACGGGAAACACCATATATTTT
CASSLETGTGNTIYF
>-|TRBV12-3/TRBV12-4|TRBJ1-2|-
TGTGCCAGCAGTGAGGGGGTGGGTGGCTACACCTTC
CASSEGVGGYTF
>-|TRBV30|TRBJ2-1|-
TGTGCCTGGTCCAAGTCCCCGGTGGTGGATGAGCAGTTCTTC
CAWSKSPVVDEQFF
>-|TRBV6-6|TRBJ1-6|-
TGTGCCAGCAGTCAGATAGTGGATAATTCACCCCTCCACTTT
CASSQIVDNSPLHF
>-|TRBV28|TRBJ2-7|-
TGTGCCAGCAGTTGGCTGACTAGTTCCCTCGAGCAGTACTTC
CASSWLTSSLEQYF
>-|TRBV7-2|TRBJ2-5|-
TGTGCCAGCAGCTTAGGGGTGGGGCGAGAGACCCAGTACTTC
CASSLGVGRETQYF
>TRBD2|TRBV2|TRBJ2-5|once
TGTGCCAGCAGTGCAAGGCTAGCGGGGGACCCCCAGTACTTC
CASSARLAGDPQYF
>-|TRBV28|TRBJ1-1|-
TGTGCCAGCAGTGCTACGAGGGCCTCTAACACTGAAGCTTTCTTT
CASSATRASNTEAFF
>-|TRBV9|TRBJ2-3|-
TGTGCCAGCAGCCCGACCCCGGGGGGCACAGATACGCAGTATTTT
CASSPTPGGTDTQYF
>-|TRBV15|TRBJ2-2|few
TGTGCCACCAGCAGAGTGCTAGTTCGAACCGGGGAGCTGTTTTTT
CATSRVLVRTGELFF
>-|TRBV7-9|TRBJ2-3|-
TGTGCCAGCATCCGGGAGAATCTGCAGTATTTT
CASIRENLQYF
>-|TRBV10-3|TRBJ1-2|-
TGTGCCATCTGGGGAGGAACAGAGTACTATGGCTACACCTTC
CAIWGGTEYYGYTF
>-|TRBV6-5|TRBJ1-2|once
TGTGCCAGCATTGGAGGCGACTATGGCTACACCTTC
CASIGGDYGYTF
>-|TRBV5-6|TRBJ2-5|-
-
CASSLVASGAPYF
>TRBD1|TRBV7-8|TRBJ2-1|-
TGTGCCAGCAGCTTCGGGACAGGGATGGATGAGCAGTTCTTC
CASSFGTGMDEQFF
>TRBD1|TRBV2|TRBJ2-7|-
TGTGCCAGCAGTCTACTTTCCGGGACAGGGGCCGAGCAGTACTTC
CASSLLSGTGAEQYF
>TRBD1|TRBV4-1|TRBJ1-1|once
TGCGCCAGCAGCCAAAACAGGGGGAACACTGAAGCTTTCTTT
CASSQNRGNTEAFF
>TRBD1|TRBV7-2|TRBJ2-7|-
TGTGCCAGCAGCTTTGGGACAGGTACCCCCTACGAGCAGTACTTC
CASSFGTGTPYEQYF
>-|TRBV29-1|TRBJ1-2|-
TGCAGCGTTGAAGCGACCACGAGGGGCTACACCTTC
CSVEATTRGYTF
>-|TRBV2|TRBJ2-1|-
TGTGCCACGTTTACCTACAATGAGCAGTTCTTC
CATFTYNEQFF
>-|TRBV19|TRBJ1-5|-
TGTGCCAGTGGGTGGGGGGGAAGCCAGCCCCAGCATTTT
CASGWGGSQPQHF
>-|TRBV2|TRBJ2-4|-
TGTGCCAGCAAGGGGCAAGCCAAAAACATTCAGTACTTC
CASKGQAKNIQYF
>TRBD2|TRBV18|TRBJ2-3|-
TGTGCCAGCTCACCATTGGTGCGGGGGGGAGATACGCAGTATTTT
CASSPLVRGGDTQYF
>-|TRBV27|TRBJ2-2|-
TGTGCCAGCAGTTTCGGACAGTACACCGGGGAGCTGTTTTTT
CASSFGQYTGELFF
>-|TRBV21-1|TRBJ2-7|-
TGTGCCAGCAGCGCCGCCTCCGGGACAGGGGTCTACGAGCAGTACTTC
CASSAASGTGVYEQYF
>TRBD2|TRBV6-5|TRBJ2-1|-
TGTGCCGCCTGTAGGGCTAGCGGGGGCAACAATGAGCAGTTCTTC
CAACRASGGNNEQFF
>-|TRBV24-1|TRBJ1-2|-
TGTGCCACCAGTGACGGCTATGGCTACACCTTC
CATSDGYGYTF